Below, one T cell receptor (beta chain) is given with its context. Its antigen remains unknown. This CDR3 has 17 residues. The J segment lost 4 bases and the V segment lost 6 bases, leaving 12 bases of the junction unmatched. Germline V lookup: CDR1 LNHDA, CDR2 SQIVND (reference sequence). The data are from a study of CD4 T cells in relation to SARS-CoV-2 and coronaviruses. Study context: PBMCs were cultured with antigen for roughly 11 days before TCR beta sequencing.

Study-wide findings and caveats: No donor gave both pre-pandemic and post-infection samples. Monoreactive clones expanded significantly more to SARS-CoV-2 than crossreactive clones did.

TCRdb keeps only in-frame clones here, not all; method: immunoSEQ multiplex PCR. The sample has 18,000 or so clones, about 80% seen once. Unexposed donor CD4+ T cells date from about 2011-2019, before the COVID-19 pandemic. CD4+ T cells were isolated from the cells after more than nine days of culture. The clonotype originates from a human donor in good health. Sequencing was carried out using CD4+ T cells from PBMCs, cultured in vitro. V gene TRBV19 combines with J gene TRBJ2-2, with 9 nucleotides matching TRBD1. The CDR3 DNA reads TGTGCCAGTAGGCCTAATCAGGGACAGGGAGTCACCGGGGAGCTGTTTTTT. Translating it yields CASRPNQGQGVTGELFF.